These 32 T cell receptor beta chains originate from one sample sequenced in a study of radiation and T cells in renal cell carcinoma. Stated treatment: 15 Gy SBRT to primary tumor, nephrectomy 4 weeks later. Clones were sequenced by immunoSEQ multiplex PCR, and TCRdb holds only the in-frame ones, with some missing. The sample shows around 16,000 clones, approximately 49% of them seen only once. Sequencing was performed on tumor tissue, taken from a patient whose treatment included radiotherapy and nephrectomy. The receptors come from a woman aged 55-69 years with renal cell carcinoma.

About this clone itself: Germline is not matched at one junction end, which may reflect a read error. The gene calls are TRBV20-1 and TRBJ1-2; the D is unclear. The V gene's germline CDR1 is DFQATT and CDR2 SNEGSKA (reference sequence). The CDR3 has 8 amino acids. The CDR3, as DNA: TGCAGTGCTGGATCGGCTCGGTTC. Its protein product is CSAGSARF.

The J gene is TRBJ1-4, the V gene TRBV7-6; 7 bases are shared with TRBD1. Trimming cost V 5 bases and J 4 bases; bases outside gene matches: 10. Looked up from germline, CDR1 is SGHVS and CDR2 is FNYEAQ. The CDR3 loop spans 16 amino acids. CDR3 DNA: TGTGCCAGCAGCCAACATCCGGGACAGAGTAATGAAAAACTGTTTTTT. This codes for CASSQHPGQSNEKLFF. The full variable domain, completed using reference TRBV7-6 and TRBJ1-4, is GAGVSQSPRYKVTKRGQDVALRCDPISGHVSLYWYRQALGQGPEFLTYFNYEAQQDKSGLPNDRFSAERPEGSISTLTIQRTEQRDSAMYRCASSQHPGQSNEKLFFGSGTQLSVL.

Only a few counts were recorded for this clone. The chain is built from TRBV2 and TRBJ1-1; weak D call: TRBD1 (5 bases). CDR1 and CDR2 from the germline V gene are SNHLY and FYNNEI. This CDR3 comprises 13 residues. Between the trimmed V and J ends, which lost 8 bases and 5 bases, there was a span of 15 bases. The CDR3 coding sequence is TGTGCCAGCGGTACAGGAAGAGAAACTGAAGCTTTCTTT. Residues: CASGTGRETEAFF.

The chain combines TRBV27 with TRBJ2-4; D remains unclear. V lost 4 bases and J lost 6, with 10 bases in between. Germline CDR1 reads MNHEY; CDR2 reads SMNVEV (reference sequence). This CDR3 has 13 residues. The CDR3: CASSYGIGNIQYF. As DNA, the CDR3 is TGTGCCAGCAGTTATGGGATCGGAAACATTCAGTACTTC.

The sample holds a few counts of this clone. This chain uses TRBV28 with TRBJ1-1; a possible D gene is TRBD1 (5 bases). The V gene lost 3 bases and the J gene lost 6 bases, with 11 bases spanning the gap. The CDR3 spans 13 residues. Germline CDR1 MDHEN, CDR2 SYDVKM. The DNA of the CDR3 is TGTGCCAGCAGTTTTGCAGGGACCGCTGAAGCTTTCTTT. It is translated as CASSFAGTAEAFF.

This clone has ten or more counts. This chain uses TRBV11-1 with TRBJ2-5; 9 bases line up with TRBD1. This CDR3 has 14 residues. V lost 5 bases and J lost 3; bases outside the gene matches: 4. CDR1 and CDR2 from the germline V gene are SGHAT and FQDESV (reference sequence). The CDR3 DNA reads TGTGCCAGCAGCCCCTGGACAGGGGAAGAGACCCAGTACTTC. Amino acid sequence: CASSPWTGEETQYF.

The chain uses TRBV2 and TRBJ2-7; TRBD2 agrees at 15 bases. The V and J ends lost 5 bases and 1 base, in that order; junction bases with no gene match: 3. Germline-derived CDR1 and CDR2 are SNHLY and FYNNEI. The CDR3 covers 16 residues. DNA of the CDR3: TGTGCCAGCAGTTGGACTAGCGGGAGGGTATCCTACGAGCAGTACTTC. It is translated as CASSWTSGRVSYEQYF.

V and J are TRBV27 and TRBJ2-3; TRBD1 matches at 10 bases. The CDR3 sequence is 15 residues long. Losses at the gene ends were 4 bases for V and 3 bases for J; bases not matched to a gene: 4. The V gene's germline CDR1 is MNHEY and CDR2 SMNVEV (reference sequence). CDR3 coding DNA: TGTGCCAGCAGTTATGGGACAGGGGTTACAGATACGCAGTATTTT. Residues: CASSYGTGVTDTQYF.

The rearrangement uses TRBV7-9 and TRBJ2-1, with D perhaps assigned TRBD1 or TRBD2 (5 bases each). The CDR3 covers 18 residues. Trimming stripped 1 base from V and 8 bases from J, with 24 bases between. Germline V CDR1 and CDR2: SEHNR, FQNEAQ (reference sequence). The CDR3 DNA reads TGTGCCAGCAGCTTAGGTCTACGGGAAGGGACCAGCTTGTATGAGCAGTTCTTC. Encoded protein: CASSLGLREGTSLYEQFF.

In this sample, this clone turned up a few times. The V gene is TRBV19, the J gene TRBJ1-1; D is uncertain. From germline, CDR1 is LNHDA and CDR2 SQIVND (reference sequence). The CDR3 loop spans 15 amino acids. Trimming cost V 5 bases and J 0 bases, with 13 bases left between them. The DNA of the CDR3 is TGTGCCAGTAGTGCATCGACGGCTGTGAACACTGAAGCTTTCTTT. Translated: CASSASTAVNTEAFF. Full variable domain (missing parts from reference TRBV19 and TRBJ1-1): DGGITQSPKYLFRKEGQNVTLSCEQNLNHDAMYWYRQDPGQGLRLIYYSQIVNDFQKGDIAEGYSVSREKKESFPLTVTSAQKNPTAFYLCASSASTAVNTEAFFGQGTRLTVV.

The CDR3 coding sequence is TGTGCCAGCAGCCTTGGACCCACCTACGAGCAGTACTTC. As protein: CASSLGPTYEQYF. V and J are TRBV2 and TRBJ2-7; D remains unclear. V gave up 6 bases and J gave up 2 bases, with 11 bases separating them. This CDR3 has 13 amino acids. The germline V gene encodes CDR1 SNHLY and CDR2 FYNNEI.

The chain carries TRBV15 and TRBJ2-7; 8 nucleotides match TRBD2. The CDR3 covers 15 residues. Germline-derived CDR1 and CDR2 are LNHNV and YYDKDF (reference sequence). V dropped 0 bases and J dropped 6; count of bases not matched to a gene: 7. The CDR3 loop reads CATSRDIQRESEQYF. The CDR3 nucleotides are TGTGCCACCAGCAGAGATATCCAGCGGGAGTCCGAGCAGTACTTC.

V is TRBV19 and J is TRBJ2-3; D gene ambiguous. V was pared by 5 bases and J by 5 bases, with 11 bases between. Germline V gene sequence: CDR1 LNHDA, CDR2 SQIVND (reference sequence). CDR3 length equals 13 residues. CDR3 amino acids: CASSADREDTQYF. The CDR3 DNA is TGTGCCAGTAGTGCAGATAGGGAAGATACGCAGTATTTT. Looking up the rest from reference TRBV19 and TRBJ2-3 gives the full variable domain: DGGITQSPKYLFRKEGQNVTLSCEQNLNHDAMYWYRQDPGQGLRLIYYSQIVNDFQKGDIAEGYSVSREKKESFPLTVTSAQKNPTAFYLCASSADREDTQYFGPGTRLTVL.

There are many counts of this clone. CDR3 DNA: TGTGCCAGCAGTGGACAGCCTCAATACAATGAGCAGTTCTTC. Translation gives CASSGQPQYNEQFF. This chain links TRBV7-3 with TRBJ2-1; a weak D match, TRBD1 (6 bases). The CDR3 loop spans 14 amino acids. Trimming took 6 bases from V and 4 from J, leaving 13 bases between them. CDR1 is SGHTA, CDR2 FQGTGA, per germline.

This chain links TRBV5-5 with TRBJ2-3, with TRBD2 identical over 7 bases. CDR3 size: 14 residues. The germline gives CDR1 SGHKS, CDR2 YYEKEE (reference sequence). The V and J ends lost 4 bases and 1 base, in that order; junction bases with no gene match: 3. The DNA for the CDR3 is TGTGCCAGCAGCCTGGGGGGGGGCACAGATACGCAGTATTTT. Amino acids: CASSLGGGTDTQYF.

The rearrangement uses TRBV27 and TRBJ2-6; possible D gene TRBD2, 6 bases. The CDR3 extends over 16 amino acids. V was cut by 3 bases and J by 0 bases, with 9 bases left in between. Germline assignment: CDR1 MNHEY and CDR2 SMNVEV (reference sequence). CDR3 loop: CASSFGGSSGANVLTF. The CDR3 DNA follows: TGTGCCAGCAGTTTTGGGGGGAGCTCTGGGGCCAACGTCCTGACTTTC. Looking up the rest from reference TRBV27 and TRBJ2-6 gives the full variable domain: EAQVTQNPRYLITVTGKKLTVTCSQNMNHEYMSWYRQDPGLGLRQIYYSMNVEVTDKGDVPEGYKVSRKEKRNFPLILESPSPNQTSLYFCASSFGGSSGANVLTFGAGSRLTVL.

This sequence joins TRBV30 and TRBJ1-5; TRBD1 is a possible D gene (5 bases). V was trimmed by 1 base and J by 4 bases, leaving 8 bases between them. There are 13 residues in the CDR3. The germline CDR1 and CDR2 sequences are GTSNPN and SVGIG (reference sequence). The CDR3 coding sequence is TGTGCCTGGAGTGATGGGGCAAATCAGCCCCAGCATTTT. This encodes CAWSDGANQPQHF. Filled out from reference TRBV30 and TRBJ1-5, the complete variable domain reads SQTIHQWPATLVQPVGSPLSLECTVEGTSNPNLYWYRQAAGRGLQLLFYSVGIGQISSEVPQNLSASRPQDRQFILSSKKLLLSDSGFYLCAWSDGANQPQHFGDGTRLSIL.

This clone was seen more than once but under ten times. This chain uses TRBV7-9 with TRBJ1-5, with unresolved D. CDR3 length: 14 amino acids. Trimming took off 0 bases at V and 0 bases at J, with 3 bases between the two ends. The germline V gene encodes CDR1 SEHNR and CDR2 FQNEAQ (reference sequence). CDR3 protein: CASSLADSNQPQHF. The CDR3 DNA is TGTGCCAGCAGCTTAGCCGATAGCAATCAGCCCCAGCATTTT.

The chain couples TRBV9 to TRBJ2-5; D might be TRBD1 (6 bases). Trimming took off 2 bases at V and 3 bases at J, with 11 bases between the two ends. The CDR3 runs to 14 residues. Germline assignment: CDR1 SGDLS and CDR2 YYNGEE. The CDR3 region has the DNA TGTGCCAGCAGCGTCGGGACACTAAAAGAGACCCAGTACTTC. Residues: CASSVGTLKETQYF. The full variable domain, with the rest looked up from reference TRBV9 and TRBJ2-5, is DSGVTQTPKHLITATGQRVTLRCSPRSGDLSVYWYQQSLDQGLQFLIQYYNGEERAKGNILERFSAQQFPDLHSELNLSSLELGDSALYFCASSVGTLKETQYFGPGTRLLVL.

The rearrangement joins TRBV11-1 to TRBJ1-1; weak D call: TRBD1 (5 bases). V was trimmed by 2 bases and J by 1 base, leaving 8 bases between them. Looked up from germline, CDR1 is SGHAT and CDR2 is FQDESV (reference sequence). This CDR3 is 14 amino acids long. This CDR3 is CASSLPTGNTEAFF. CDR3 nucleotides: TGTGCCAGCAGCTTACCCACAGGGAACACTGAAGCTTTCTTT.

The CDR3 coding sequence is TGTGCCGGCTTACAGGGTGAGGGCTACACCTTC. This translates into CAGLQGEGYTF. The V gene is TRBV6-1, the J gene TRBJ1-2, with D maybe TRBD1 (6 bases). This CDR3 has 11 amino acids. CDR1 is MNHNS and CDR2 is SASEGT in the germline V gene. Trimming stripped 11 bases from V and 8 bases from J, with 15 bases between.

CDR3 sequence reads: CASSFTGSGTGELFF. DNA of the CDR3: TGTGCCAGCAGCTTCACAGGGAGCGGCACCGGGGAGCTGTTTTTT. The V call is TRBV11-2, the J call TRBJ2-2; maybe TRBD1 (6 bases). The germline gives CDR1 SGHAT, CDR2 FQNNGV. The V and J ends lost 3 bases and 4 bases respectively, with 12 bases between them. The CDR3 is 15 residues long.

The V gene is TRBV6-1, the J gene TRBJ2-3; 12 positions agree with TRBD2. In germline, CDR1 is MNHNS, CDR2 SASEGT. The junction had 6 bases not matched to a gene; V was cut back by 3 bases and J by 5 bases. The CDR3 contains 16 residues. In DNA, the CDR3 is TGTGCCAGCAGTGAGAGAGTGGGACTAGCGGGAGATACGCAGTATTTT. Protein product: CASSERVGLAGDTQYF.

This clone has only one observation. CDR3 protein: CASSLGEGGPYNEQFF. The CDR3 DNA reads TGCGCCAGCAGCTTGGGAGAGGGGGGTCCCTACAATGAGCAGTTCTTC. The chain couples TRBV5-1 to TRBJ2-1; D possibly uses TRBD1 or TRBD2 (6 bases each). Trimming pared 0 bases from V and 2 bases from J, leaving 12 bases between. The CDR3 runs to 16 residues. The germline V gene has CDR1 SGHRS and CDR2 YFSETQ.

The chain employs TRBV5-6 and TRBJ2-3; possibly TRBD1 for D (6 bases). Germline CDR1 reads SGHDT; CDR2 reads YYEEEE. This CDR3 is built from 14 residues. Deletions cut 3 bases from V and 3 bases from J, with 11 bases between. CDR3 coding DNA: TGTGCCAGCAGCTCTCTGACAGGTACAGATACGCAGTATTTT. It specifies CASSSLTGTDTQYF.

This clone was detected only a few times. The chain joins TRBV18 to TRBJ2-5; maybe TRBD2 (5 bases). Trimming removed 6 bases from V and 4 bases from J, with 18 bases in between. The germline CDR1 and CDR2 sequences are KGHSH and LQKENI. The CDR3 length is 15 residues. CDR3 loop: CASSPGRARGETQYF. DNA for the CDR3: TGTGCCAGCTCCCCAGGCCGGGCCCGGGGAGAGACCCAGTACTTC.

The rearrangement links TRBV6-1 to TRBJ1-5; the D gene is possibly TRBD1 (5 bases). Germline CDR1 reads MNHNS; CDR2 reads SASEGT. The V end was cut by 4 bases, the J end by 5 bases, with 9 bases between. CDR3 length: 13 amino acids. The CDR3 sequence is CASSVIRDQPQHF. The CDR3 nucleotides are TGTGCCAGCAGTGTTATCAGGGATCAGCCCCAGCATTTT.

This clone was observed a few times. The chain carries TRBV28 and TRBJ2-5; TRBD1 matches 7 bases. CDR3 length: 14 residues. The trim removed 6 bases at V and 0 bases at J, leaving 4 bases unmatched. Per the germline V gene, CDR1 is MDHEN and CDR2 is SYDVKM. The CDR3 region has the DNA TGTGCCAGCAGCTTACAGGGGTACCAAGAGACCCAGTACTTC. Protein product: CASSLQGYQETQYF. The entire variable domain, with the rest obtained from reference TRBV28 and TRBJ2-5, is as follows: DVKVTQSSRYLVKRTGEKVFLECVQDMDHENMFWYRQDPGLGLRLIYFSYDVKMKEKGDIPEGYSVSREKKERFSLILESASTNQTSMYLCASSLQGYQETQYFGPGTRLLVL.

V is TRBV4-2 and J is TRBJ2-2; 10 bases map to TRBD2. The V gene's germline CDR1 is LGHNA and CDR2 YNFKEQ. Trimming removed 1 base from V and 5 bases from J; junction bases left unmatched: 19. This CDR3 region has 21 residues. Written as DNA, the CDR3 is TGTGCCAGCAGCCAAGTAAGCCCTTCGGAGCGGGGGGGCCTTTTTACCGGGGAGCTGTTTTTT. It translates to CASSQVSPSERGGLFTGELFF.

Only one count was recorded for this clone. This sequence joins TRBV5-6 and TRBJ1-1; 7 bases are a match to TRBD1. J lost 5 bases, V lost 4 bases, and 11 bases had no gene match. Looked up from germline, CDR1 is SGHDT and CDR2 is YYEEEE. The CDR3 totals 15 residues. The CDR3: CASSDYRGGGTEAFF. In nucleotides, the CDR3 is TGTGCCAGCAGCGATTACAGGGGAGGGGGTACTGAAGCTTTCTTT.

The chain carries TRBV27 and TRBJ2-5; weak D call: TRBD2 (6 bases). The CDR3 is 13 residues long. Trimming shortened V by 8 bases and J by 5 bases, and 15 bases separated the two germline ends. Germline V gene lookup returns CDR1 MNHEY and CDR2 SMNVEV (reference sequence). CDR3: CASSLSGSETQYF. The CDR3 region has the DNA TGTGCCAGCTCCCTCAGCGGGTCGGAGACCCAGTACTTC.

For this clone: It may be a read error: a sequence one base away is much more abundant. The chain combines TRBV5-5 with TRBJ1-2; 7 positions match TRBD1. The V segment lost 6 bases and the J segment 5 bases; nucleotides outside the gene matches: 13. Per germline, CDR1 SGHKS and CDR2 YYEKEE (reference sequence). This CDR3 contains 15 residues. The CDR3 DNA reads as TGTGCCAGCACCCTGATGAGCCAGGGGGGTTATGGCTACACCTTC. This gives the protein CASTLMSQGGYGYTF.